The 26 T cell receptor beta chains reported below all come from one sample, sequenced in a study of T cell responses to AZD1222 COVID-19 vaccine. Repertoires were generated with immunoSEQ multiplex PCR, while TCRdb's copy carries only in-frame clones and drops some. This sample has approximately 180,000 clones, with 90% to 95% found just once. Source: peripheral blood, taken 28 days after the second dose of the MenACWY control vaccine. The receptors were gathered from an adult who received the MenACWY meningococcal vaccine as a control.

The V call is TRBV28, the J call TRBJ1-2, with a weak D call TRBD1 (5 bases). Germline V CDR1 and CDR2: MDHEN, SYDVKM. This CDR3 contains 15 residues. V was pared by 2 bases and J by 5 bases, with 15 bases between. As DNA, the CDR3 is TGTGCCAGCAGTTTAGGGGGATCGTCACCTTATGGCTACACCTTC. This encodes CASSLGGSSPYGYTF.

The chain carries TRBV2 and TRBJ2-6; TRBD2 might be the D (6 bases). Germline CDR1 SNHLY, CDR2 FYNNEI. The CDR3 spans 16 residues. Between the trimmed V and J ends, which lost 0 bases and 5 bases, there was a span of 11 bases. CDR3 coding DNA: TGTGCCAGCAGTGAAGCGGGGGGATTGAGGGCCAACGTCCTGACTTTC. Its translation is CASSEAGGLRANVLTF.

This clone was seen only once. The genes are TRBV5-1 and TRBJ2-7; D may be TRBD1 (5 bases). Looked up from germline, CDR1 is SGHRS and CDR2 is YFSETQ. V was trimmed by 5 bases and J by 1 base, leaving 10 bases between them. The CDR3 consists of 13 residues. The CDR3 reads CASRAGPSYEQYF. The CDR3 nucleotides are TGCGCCAGCAGGGCAGGGCCTTCCTACGAGCAGTACTTC.

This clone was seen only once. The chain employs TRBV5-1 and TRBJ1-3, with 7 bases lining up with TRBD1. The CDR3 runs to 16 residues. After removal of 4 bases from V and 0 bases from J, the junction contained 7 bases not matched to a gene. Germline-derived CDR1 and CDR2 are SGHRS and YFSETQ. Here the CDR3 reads CASSRTDRLSGNTIYF. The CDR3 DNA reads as TGCGCCAGCAGCCGCACGGACAGGCTCTCTGGAAACACCATATATTTT.

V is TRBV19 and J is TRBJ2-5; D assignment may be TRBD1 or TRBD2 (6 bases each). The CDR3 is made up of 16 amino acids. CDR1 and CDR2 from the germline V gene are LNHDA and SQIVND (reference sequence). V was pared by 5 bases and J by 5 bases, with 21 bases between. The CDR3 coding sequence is TGTGCCAGTAGTTTCCTCGGGGGCTCTATCGGGGAGACCCAGTACTTC. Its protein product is CASSFLGGSIGETQYF.

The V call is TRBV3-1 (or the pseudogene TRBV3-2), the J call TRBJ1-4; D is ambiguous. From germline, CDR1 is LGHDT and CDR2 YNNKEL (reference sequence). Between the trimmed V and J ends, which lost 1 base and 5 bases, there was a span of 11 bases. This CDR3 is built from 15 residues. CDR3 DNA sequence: TGTGCCAGCAGCCAAGCCAGGCTATCGAATGAAAAACTGTTTTTT. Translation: CASSQARLSNEKLFF.

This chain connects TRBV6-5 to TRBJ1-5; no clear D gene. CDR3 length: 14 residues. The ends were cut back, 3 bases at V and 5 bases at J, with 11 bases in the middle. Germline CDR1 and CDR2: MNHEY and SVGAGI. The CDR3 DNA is TGTGCCAGCAGTTATAGGGCGACGGATCAGCCCCAGCATTTT. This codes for CASSYRATDQPQHF.

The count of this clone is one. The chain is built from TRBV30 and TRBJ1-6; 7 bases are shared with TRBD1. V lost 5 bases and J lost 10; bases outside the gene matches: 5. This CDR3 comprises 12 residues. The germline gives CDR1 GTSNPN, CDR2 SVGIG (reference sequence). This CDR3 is CAWSTGSSPLHF. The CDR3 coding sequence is TGTGCCTGGTCGACAGGGTCATCACCCCTCCACTTT.

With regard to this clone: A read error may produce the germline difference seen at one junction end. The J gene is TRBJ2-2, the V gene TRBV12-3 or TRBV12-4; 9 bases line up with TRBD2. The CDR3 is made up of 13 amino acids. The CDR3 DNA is TGTGCCAGCAGATTAGCGGGGGCCGGGGAGCTGTTTTTT. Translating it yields CASRLAGAGELFF.

CDR3 protein: CASSELGTGGYYEQYF. The CDR3 DNA reads as TGTGCCAGCAGCGAACTGGGGACAGGGGGCTATTACGAGCAGTACTTC. The gene calls are TRBV2 and TRBJ2-7, with 12 bases fitting TRBD1. Germline CDR1 is SNHLY and CDR2 is FYNNEI. With V trimmed by 6 bases and J by 4 bases, 10 bases remained unmatched. There are 16 residues in the CDR3. Drawing the rest from reference TRBV2 and TRBJ2-7, the complete variable domain is EPEVTQTPSHQVTQMGQEVILRCVPISNHLYFYWYRQILGQKVEFLVSFYNNEISEKSEIFDDQFSVERPDGSNFTLKIRSTKLEDSAMYFCASSELGTGGYYEQYFGPGTRLTVT.

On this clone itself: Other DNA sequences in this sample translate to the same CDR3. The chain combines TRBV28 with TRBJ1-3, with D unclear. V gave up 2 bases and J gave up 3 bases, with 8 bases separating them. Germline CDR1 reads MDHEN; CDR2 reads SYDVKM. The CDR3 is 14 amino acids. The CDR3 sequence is CASSLPGSGNTIYF. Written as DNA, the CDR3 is TGTGCCAGCAGTTTACCGGGGAGTGGAAACACCATATATTTT.

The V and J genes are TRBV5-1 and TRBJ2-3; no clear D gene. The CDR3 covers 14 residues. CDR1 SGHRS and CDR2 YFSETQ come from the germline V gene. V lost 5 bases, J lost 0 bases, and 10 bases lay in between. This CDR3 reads CASRIETSTDTQYF. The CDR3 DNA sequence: TGCGCCAGCAGAATCGAGACTAGCACAGATACGCAGTATTTT.

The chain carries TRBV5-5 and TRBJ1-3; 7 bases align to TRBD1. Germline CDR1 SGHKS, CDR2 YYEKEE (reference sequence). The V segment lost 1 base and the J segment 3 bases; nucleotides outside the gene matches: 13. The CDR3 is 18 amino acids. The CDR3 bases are TGTGCCAGCAGCTTGCTGGACAGGATTGCGGCTTTTGGAAACACCATATATTTT. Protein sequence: CASSLLDRIAAFGNTIYF. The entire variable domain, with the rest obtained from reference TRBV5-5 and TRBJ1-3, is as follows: DAGVTQSPTHLIKTRGQQVTLRCSPISGHKSVSWYQQVLGQGPQFIFQYYEKEERGRGNFPDRFSARQFPNYSSELNVNALLLGDSALYLCASSLLDRIAAFGNTIYFGEGSWLTVV.

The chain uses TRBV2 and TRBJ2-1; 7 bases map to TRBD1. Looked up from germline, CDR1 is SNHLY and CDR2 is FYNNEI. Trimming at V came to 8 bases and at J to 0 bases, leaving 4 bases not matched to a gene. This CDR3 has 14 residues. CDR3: CASVQGSSYNEQFF. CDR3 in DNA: TGTGCCAGCGTACAGGGGAGCTCCTACAATGAGCAGTTCTTC.

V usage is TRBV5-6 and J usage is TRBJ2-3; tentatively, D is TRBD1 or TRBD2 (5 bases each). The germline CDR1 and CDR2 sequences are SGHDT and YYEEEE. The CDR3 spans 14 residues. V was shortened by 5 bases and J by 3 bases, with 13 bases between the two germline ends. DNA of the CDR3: TGTGCCAGCAGGGGACGAGCTCAGACAGATACGCAGTATTTT. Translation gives CASRGRAQTDTQYF.

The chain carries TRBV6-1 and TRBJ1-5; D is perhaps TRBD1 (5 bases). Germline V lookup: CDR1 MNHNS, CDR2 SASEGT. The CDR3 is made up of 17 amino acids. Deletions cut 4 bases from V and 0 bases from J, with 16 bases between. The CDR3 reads CASSGGTGGYSNQPQHF. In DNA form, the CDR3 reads TGTGCCAGCAGTGGCGGGACGGGGGGGTATAGCAATCAGCCCCAGCATTTT.

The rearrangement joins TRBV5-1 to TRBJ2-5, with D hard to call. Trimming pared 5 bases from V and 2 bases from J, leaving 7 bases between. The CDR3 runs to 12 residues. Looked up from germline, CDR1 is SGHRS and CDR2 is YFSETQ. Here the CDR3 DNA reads TGCGCCAGCAGTGGAGTACAAGAGACCCAGTACTTC. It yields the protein CASSGVQETQYF.

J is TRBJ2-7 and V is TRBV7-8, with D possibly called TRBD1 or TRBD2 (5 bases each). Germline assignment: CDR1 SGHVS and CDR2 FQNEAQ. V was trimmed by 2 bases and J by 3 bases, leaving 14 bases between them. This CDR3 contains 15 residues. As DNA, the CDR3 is TGTGCCAGCAGCTTAAGTCCGGGACCGAGCTACGAGCAGTACTTC. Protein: CASSLSPGPSYEQYF.

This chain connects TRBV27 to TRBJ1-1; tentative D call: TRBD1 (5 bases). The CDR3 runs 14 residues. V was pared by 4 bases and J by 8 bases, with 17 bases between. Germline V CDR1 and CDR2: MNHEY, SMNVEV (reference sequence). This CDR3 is CASSSALGLREAFF. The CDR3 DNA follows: TGTGCCAGCAGTTCCGCACTGGGGCTAAGGGAAGCTTTCTTT.

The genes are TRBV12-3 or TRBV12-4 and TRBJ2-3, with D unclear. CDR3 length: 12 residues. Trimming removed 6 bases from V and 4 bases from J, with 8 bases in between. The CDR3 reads CASSIVADTQYF. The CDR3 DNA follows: TGTGCCAGCAGCATAGTTGCAGATACGCAGTATTTT.

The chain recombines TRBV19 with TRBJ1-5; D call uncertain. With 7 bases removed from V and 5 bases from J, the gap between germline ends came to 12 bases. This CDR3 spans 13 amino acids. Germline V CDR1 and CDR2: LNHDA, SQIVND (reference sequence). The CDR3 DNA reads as TGTGCCAGTACCGTCAGGCCCTATCAGCCCCAGCATTTT. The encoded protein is CASTVRPYQPQHF.

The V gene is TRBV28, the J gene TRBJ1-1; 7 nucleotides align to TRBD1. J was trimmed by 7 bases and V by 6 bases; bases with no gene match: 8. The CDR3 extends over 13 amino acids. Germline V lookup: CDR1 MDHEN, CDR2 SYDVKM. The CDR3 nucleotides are TGTGCCAGCAGCCCCGGTGGACAGGTTGAAGCTTTCTTT. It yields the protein CASSPGGQVEAFF.

CDR3: CASSKSTATYGYTF. The CDR3 region has the DNA TGTGCCAGCAGCAAATCGACAGCTACCTATGGCTACACCTTC. The chain recombines TRBV6-5 with TRBJ1-2; the D gene is possibly TRBD1 (5 bases). Germline loops: CDR1 MNHEY, CDR2 SVGAGI. The length of the CDR3 is 14 residues. V shed 6 bases and J shed 4 bases, with 15 bases lying between them.

In DNA, the CDR3 is TGCGCCAGCAGCTTGAAATCGGGTGAAACGCCCCAGCATTTT. Translation gives CASSLKSGETPQHF. V and J are TRBV5-1 and TRBJ1-5, with D unclear. With 1 base removed from V and 9 bases from J, the gap between germline ends came to 14 bases. This CDR3 contains 14 residues. Per the germline V gene, CDR1 is SGHRS and CDR2 is YFSETQ.

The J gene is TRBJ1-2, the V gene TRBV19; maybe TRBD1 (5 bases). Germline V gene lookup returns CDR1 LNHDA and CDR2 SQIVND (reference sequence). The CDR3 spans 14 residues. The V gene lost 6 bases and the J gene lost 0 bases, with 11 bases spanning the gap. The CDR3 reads CASSPMGANYGYTF. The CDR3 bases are TGTGCCAGTAGCCCTATGGGGGCTAACTATGGCTACACCTTC.

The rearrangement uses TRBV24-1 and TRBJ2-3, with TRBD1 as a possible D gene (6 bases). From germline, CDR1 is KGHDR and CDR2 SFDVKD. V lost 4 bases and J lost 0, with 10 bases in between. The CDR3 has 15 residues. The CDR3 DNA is TGTGCCACCAGTGAAACAGGGCTTAGCACAGATACGCAGTATTTT. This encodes CATSETGLSTDTQYF.